The present T cell receptor beta chain was sequenced within a study of blood T cell repertoires in COVID-19. Method: immunoSEQ multiplex PCR; TCRdb's copy keeps in-frame clones and lacks some. The data hold under 250,000 clones, with 70% to 90% observed a single time. Sequencing input: PBMCs or T cells enriched from blood (not recorded which). This clonotype was obtained from a man aged 25 to 40 with acute COVID-19.

CDR3 amino acids: CASNTFSGSKDNSPLHF. Here the CDR3 DNA reads TGTGCCAGCAACACATTTTCGGGTTCGAAGGATAATTCACCCCTCCACTTT. V is TRBV28 and J is TRBJ1-6; D ambiguous. Deletions cut 7 bases from V and 5 bases from J, with 21 bases between. Germline V CDR1 and CDR2: MDHEN, SYDVKM. The CDR3 sequence is 17 residues long. Full variable domain (remainder filled in from reference TRBV28 and TRBJ1-6): DVKVTQSSRYLVKRTGEKVFLECVQDMDHENMFWYRQDPGLGLRLIYFSYDVKMKEKGDIPEGYSVSREKKERFSLILESASTNQTSMYLCASNTFSGSKDNSPLHFGNGTRLTVT.